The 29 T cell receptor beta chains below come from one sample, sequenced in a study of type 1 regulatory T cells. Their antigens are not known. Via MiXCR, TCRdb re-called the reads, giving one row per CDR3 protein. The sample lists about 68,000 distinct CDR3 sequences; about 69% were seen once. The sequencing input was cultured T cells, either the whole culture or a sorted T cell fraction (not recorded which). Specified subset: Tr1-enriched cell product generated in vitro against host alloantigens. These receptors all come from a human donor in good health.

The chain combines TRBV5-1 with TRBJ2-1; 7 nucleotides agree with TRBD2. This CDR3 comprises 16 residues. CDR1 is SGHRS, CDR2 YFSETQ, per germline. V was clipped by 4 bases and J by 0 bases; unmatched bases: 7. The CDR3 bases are TGCGCCAGCAGCAGTACTATAGCGGGCTCCTACAATGAGCAGTTCTTC. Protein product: CASSSTIAGSYNEQFF.

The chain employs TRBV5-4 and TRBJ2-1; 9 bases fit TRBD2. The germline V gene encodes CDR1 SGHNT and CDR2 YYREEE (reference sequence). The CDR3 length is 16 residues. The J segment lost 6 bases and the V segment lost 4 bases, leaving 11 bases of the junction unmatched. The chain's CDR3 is CASSDSRTSAFNEQFF. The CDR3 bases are TGTGCCAGCAGCGATTCTAGGACTAGCGCCTTCAATGAGCAGTTCTTC.

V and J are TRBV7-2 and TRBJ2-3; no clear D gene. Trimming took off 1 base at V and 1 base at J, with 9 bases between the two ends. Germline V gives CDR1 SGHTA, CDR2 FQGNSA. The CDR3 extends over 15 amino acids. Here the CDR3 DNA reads TGTGCCAGCAGCTTAGAGTGGAGCCGCACAGATACGCAGTATTTT. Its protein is CASSLEWSRTDTQYF. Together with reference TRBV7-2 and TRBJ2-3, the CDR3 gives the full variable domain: GAGVSQSPSNKVTEKGKDVELRCDPISGHTALYWYRQSLGQGLEFLIYFQGNSAPDKSGLPSDRFSAERTGGSVSTLTIQRTQQEDSAVYLCASSLEWSRTDTQYFGPGTRLTVL.

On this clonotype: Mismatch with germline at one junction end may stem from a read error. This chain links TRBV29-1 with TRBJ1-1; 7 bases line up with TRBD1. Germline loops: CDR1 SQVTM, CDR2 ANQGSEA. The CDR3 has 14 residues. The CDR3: CSVEGGQLNTETFF. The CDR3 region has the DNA TGCAGCGTTGAAGGGGGACAGCTGAACACTGAAACTTTCTTT.

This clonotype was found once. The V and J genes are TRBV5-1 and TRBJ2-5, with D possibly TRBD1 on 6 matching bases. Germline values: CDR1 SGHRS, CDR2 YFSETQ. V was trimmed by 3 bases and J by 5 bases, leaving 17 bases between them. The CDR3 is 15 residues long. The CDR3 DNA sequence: TGCGCCAGCAGCTGGGGAAACAGGGCGGTGGAGACCCAGTACTTC. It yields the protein CASSWGNRAVETQYF. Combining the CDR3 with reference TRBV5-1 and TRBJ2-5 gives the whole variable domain KAGVTQTPRYLIKTRGQQVTLSCSPISGHRSVSWYQQTPGQGLQFLFEYFSETQRNKGNFPGRFSGRQFSNSRSEMNVSTLELGDSALYLCASSWGNRAVETQYFGPGTRLLVL.

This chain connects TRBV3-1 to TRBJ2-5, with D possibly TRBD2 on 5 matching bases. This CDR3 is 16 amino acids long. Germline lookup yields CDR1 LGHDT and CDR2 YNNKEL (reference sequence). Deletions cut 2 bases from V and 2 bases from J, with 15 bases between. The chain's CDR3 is CASSQIRVGGQETQYF. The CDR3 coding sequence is TGTGCCAGCAGCCAAATACGGGTGGGCGGGCAAGAGACCCAGTACTTC.

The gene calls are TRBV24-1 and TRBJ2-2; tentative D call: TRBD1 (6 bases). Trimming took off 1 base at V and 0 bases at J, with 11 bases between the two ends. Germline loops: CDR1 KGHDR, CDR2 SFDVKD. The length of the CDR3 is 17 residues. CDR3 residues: CATSDFTPGANTGELFF. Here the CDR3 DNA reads TGTGCCACCAGTGATTTTACCCCAGGGGCGAACACCGGGGAGCTGTTTTTT.

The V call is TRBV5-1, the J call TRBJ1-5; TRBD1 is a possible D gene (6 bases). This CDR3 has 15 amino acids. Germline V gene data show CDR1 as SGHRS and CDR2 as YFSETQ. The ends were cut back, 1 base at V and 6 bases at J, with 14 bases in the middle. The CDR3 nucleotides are TGCGCCAGCAGCTTGTCCGGGACACTGGGTCAGCCCCAGCATTTT. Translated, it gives CASSLSGTLGQPQHF.

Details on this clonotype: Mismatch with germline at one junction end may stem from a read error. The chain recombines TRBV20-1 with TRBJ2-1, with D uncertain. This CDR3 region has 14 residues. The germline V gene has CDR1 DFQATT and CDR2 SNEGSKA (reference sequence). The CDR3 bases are TGCAGTGCTAGAGCTACGCTCCCATTCGATGAGCATTTCTTC. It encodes CSARATLPFDEHFF.

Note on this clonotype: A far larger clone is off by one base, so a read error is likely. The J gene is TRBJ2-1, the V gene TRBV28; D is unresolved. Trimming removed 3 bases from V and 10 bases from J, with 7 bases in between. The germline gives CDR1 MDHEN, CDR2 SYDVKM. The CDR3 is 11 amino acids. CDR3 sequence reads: CASSLGFEQFF. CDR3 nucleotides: TGTGCCAGCAGTTTGGGGTTCGAGCAGTTCTTC.

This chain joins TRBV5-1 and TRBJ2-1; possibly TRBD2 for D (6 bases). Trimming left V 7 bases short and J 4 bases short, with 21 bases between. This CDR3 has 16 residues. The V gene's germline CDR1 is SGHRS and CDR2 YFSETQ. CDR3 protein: CASAYRISGRYNEQFF. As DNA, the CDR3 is TGCGCCAGCGCCTACAGAATAAGCGGGCGGTACAATGAGCAGTTCTTC.

The CDR3 nucleotides read TGTGCCAGCAGTTACCGTAGCCGGCCCAAAAACATTCAGTACTTC. Translation gives CASSYRSRPKNIQYF. V gene TRBV6-2 or TRBV6-3 combines with J gene TRBJ2-4; D gene uncertain. V dropped 2 bases and J dropped 2 bases, with 10 bases sitting between them. Looked up from germline, CDR1 is MNHEY and CDR2 is SVGEGT. The CDR3 runs to 15 residues.

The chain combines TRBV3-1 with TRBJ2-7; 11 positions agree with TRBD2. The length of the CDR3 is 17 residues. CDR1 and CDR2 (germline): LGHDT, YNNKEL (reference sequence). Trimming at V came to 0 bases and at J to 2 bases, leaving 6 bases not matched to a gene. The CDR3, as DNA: TGTGCCAGCAGCCAAGATGCCAGACTAGCGGGGCCCTACGAGCAGTACTTC. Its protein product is CASSQDARLAGPYEQYF.

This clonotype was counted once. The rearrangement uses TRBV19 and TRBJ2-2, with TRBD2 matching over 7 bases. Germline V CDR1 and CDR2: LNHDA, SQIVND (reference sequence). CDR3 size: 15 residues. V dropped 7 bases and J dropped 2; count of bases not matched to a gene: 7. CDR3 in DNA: TGTGCCAGTAACGAGTGGGGGGGAAACACCGGGGAGCTGTTTTTT. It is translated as CASNEWGGNTGELFF.

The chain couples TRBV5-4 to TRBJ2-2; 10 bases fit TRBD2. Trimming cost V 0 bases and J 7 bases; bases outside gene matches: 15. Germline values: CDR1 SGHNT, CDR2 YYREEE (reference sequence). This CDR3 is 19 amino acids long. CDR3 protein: CASSLVAGRASGSGGELFF. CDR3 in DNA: TGTGCCAGCAGCTTGGTGGCAGGGAGGGCTAGCGGGAGTGGCGGGGAGCTGTTTTTT.

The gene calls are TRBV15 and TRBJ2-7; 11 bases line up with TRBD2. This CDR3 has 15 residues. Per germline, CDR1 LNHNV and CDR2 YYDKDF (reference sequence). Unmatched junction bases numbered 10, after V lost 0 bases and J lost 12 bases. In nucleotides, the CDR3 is TGTGCCACCAGCAGAGATTGGAGACTAGCGGGAATAATGTACTTC. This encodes CATSRDWRLAGIMYF.

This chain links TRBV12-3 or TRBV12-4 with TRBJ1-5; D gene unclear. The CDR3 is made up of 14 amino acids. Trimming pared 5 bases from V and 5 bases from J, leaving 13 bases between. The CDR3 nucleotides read TGTGCCAGCAGTCCGGGTGTCGGCGATCAGCCCCAGCATTTT. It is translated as CASSPGVGDQPQHF.

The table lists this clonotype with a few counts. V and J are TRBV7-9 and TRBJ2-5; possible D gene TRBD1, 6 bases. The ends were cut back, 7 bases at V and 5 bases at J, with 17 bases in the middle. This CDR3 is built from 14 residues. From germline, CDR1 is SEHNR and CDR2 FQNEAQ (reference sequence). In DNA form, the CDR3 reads TGTGCCAGCACCTCTTTGAATGACAGGGAGACCCAGTACTTC. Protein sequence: CASTSLNDRETQYF.

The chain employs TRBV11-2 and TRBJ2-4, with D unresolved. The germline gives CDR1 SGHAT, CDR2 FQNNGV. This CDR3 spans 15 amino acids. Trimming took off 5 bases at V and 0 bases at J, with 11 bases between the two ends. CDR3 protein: CASSPDLLAKNIQYF. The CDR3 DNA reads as TGTGCCAGCAGCCCGGACCTACTAGCCAAAAACATTCAGTACTTC.

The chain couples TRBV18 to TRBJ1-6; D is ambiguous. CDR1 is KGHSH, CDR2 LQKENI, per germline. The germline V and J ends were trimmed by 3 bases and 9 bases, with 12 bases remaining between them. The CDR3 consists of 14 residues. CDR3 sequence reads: CASSPEDSGSPLHF. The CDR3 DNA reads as TGTGCCAGCTCACCTGAGGATTCGGGTTCACCCCTCCACTTT. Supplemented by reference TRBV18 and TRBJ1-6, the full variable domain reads NAGVMQNPRHLVRRRGQEARLRCSPMKGHSHVYWYRQLPEEGLKFMVYLQKENIIDESGMPKERFSAEFPKEGPSILRIQQVVRGDSAAYFCASSPEDSGSPLHFGNGTRLTVT.

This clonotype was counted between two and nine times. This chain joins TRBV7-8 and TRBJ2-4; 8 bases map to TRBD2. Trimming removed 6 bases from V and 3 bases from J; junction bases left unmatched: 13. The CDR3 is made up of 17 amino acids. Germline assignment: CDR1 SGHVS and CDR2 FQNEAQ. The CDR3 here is CASSLGPGLGGKNIQYF. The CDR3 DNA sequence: TGTGCCAGCAGTCTAGGGCCGGGACTAGGGGGCAAAAACATTCAGTACTTC.

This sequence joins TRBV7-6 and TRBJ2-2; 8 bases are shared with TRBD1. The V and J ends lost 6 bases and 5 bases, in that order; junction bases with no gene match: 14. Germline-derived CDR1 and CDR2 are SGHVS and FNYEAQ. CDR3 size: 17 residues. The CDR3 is CASRSTTGTGTTGELFF. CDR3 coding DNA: TGTGCCAGCAGATCCACGACCGGGACAGGAACAACCGGGGAGCTGTTTTTT.

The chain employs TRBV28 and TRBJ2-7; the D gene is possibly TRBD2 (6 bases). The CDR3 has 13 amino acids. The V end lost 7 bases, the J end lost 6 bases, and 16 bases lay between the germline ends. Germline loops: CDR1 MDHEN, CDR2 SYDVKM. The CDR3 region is CASTRPGESEQYF. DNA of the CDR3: TGTGCCAGCACCCGTCCGGGAGAAAGCGAGCAGTACTTC.

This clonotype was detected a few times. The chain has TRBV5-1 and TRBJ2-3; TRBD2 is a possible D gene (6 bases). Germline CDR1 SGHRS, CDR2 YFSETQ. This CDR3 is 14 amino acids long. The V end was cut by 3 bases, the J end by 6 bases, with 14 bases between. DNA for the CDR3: TGCGCCAGCAGCTCGGGACTTCGGGACGATACGCAGTATTTT. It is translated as CASSSGLRDDTQYF.

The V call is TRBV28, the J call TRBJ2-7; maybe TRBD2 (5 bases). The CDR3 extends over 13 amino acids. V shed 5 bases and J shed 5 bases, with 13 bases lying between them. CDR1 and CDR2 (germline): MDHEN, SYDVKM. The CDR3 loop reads CASSQNPGNEQYF. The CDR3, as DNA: TGTGCCAGCAGTCAAAATCCGGGGAACGAGCAGTACTTC.

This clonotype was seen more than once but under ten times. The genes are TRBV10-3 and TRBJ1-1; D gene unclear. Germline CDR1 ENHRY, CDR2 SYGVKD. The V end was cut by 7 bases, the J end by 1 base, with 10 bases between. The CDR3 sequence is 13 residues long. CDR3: CAITRQANTEAFF. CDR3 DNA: TGTGCCATCACTAGGCAGGCGAACACTGAAGCTTTCTTT.

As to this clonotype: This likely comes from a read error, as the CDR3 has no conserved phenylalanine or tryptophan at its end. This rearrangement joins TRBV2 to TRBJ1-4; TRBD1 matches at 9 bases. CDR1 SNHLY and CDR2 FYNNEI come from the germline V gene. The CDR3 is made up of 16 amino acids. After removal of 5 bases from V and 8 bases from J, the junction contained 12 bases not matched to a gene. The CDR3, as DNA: TGTGCCAGCAGTCCCGGCCCGGGACAGGGATGGGAAAAACTGTTTTAT. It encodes CASSPGPGQGWEKLFY.

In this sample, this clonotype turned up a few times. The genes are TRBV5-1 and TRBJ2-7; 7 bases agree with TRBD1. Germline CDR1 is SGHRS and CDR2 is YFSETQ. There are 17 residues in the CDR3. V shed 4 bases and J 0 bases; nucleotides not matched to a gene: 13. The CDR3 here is CASSLPGTGAFSYEQYF. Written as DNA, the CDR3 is TGCGCCAGCAGCCTGCCAGGAACAGGGGCTTTCTCCTACGAGCAGTACTTC.

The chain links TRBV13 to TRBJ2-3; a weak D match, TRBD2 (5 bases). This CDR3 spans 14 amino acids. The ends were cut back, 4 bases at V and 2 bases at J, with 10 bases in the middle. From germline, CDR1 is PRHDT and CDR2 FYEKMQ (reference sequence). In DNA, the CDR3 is TGTGCCAGCAGCTCTACACGGGACACAGATACGCAGTATTTT. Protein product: CASSSTRDTDTQYF.